The entry below describes one TCR beta chain. Its antigen is undetermined. This sample is part of a study of T cells in Graves' hyperthyroidism and ophthalmopathy. V was clipped by 0 bases and J by 6 bases, with 10 bases between them. CDR1 is SGHAT and CDR2 is FQNNGV in the germline V gene. This CDR3 region has 14 residues. Amplified TCR beta CDR3 regions derived from RNA transcripts. First-round RT-PCR of the TCR CDR3 relied on the HTBI primer set. TCRdb called the multiplex PCR reads again in MiXCR, with one record for every CDR3 protein. Of about half a million distinct CDR3 sequences listed, approximately 25% are singletons. A Clinical Activity Score of at least 3, a NOSPECS grade of at least 4 and a duration under 3 months were recorded in the ophthalmopathy patients. General observations from the study: Before onset, by a median of 6.5 months, the model predicted ophthalmopathy.

The origin of this receptor is a woman aged 30 to 39 with Graves' ophthalmopathy. This chain links TRBV11-2 with TRBJ2-3; D gene ambiguous. The specimen sequenced was blood. CDR3 nucleotides: TGTGCCAGCAGCTTAGATTATGGTGCGGATACGCAGTATTTT. Translating it yields CASSLDYGADTQYF.